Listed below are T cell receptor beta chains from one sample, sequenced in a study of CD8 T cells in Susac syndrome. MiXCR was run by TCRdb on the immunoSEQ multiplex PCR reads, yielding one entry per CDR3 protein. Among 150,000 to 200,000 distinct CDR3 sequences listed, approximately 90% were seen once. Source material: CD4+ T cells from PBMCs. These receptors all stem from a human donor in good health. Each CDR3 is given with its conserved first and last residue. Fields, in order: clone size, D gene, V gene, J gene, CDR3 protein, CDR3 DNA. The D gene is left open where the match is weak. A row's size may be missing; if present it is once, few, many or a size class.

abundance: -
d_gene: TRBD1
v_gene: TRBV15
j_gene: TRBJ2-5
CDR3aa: CATTDRAETQYF
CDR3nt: TGTGCCACCACGGACAGGGCAGAGACCCAGTACTTC

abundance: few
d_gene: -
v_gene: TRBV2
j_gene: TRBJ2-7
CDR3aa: CASSPGPSYEQYF
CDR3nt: TGTGCCAGCAGTCCCGGACCCTCCTACGAGCAGTACTTC

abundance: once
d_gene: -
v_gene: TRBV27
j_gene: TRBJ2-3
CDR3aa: CASSVWGSDTQYF
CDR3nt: TGTGCCAGCAGTGTTTGGGGGTCAGATACGCAGTATTTT

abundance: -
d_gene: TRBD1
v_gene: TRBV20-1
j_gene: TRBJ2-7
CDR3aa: CSAGRGPGTGSHEQYF
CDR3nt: TGCAGTGCTGGTAGGGGTCCCGGGACAGGTTCCCACGAGCAGTACTTC

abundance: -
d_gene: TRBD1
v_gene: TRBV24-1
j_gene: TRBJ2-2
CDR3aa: CATSERDSGELFF
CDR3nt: TGTGCCACCAGTGAACGGGACAGCGGGGAGCTGTTTTTT

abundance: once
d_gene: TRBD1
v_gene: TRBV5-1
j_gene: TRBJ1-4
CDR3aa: CASSTGQGDEKLFF
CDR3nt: TGCGCCAGCAGCACGGGACAGGGGGATGAAAAACTGTTTTTT

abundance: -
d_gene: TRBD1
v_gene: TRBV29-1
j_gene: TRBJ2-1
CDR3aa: CRGQGGGNEQFF
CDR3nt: TGCAGGGGACAGGGAGGGGGGAATGAGCAGTTCTTC

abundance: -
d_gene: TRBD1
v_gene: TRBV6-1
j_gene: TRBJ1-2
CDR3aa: CASSPPPGGNNYGYTF
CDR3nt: TGTGCCAGCAGTCCCCCCCCAGGGGGGAATAACTATGGCTACACCTTC

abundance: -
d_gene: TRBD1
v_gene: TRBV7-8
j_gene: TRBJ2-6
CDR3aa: CASSLGDRAPGANVLTF
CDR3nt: TGTGCCAGCAGCTTAGGGGACAGGGCTCCTGGGGCCAACGTCCTGACTTTC

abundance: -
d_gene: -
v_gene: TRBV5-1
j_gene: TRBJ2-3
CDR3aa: CASSLWTGGPTDTQYF
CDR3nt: TGCGCCAGCAGCTTGTGGACTGGGGGGCCCACAGATACGCAGTATTTT

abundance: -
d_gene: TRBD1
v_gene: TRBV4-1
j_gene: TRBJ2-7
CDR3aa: CASSRGQGPSSYEQYF
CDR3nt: TGCGCCAGCAGCCGGGGACAGGGTCCCAGCTCCTACGAGCAGTACTTC

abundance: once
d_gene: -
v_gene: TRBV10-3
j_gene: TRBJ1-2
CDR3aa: CAISVREGNGYTF
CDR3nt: TGTGCCATCAGCGTTCGGGAGGGCAATGGCTACACCTTC

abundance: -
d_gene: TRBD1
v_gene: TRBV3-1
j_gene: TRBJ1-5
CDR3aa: CASSQGTGGAQPQHF
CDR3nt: TGTGCCAGCAGCCAGGGAACAGGGGGAGCCCAGCCCCAGCATTTT

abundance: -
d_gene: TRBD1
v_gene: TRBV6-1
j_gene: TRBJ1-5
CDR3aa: CASSEGDSYQPQHF
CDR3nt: TGTGCCAGCAGTGAGGGGGACAGCTATCAGCCCCAGCATTTT

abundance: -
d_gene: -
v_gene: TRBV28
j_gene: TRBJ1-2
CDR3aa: CAIHSSLNYGYTF
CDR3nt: TGTGCCATCCATTCGTCTCTGAACTATGGCTACACCTTC

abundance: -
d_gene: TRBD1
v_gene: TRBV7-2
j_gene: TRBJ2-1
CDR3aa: CASSKQGRSSYNEQFF
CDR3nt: TGTGCCAGCAGCAAACAGGGGCGAAGCTCCTACAATGAGCAGTTCTTC

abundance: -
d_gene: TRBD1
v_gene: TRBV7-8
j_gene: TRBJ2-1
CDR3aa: CASSLPGTGGNEQFF
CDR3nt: TGTGCCAGCAGCTTGCCGGGGACAGGGGGCAATGAGCAGTTCTTC

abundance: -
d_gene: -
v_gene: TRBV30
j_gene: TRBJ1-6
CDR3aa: CAWSAGGALHF
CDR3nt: TGTGCCTGGAGCGCCGGCGGGGCCCTCCACTTT

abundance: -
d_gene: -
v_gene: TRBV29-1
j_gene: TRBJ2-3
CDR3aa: CSVAVVGSSTDTQYF
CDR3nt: TGCAGCGTCGCAGTGGTGGGGTCGAGCACAGATACGCAGTATTTT

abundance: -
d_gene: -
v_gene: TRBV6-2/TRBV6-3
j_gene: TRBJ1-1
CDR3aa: CASSSRKTRNMNTEAFF
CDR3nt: TGTGCCAGCAGTTCCCGTAAGACCAGGAATATGAACACTGAAGCTTTCTTT

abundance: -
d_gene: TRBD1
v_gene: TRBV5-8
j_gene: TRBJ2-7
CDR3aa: CASSPYSGQGNEQYF
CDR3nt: TGTGCCAGCAGCCCATATTCGGGACAGGGGAACGAGCAGTACTTC

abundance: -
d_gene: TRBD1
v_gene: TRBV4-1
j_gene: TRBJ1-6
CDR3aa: CASSQEGGQDFSPLHF
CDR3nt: TGCGCCAGCAGCCAAGAGGGAGGACAGGACTTTTCACCCCTCCACTTT

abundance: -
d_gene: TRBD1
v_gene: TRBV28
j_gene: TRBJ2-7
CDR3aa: CASRLSGTGVAYEQYF
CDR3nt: TGTGCCAGCAGACTGTCCGGGACAGGGGTGGCCTACGAGCAGTACTTC

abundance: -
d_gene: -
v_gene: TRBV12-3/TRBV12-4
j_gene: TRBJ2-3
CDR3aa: CASSLGSGRTDTQYF
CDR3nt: TGTGCCAGCAGTTTAGGGTCAGGTCGCACAGATACGCAGTATTTT